This T cell receptor beta chain was profiled in a study of T cells in Graves' hyperthyroidism and ophthalmopathy (dated by TCRdb to the late 2010s). For context, the study as a whole: A discovery cohort of about a hundred patients, roughly 45 with Graves' ophthalmopathy and about 58 with stable Graves' hyperthyroidism, was used to find distinguishing TCR V-J signatures. Prospective prediction of ophthalmopathy was tested in an independent validation cohort consisting of 18 to 20 hyperthyroidism patients and approximately 16 patients who later progressed to ophthalmopathy. The 95 to 100 discovery patients were divided at random into training and test sets in a 7:3 ratio. In several Graves' hyperthyroidism patients, the study also compared T-cell repertoires from thyroid tissue with T-cell repertoires from blood. Following sampling, methimazole starting at 30 mg daily was given to hyperthyroidism patients, and high-dose intravenous methylprednisolone was given to ophthalmopathy patients. The paper describes TCR Vbeta CDR3 sequencing of about 140 peripheral blood samples, made up of roughly 45 ophthalmopathy patients, some 80 hyperthyroidism patients and 17 progressor patients.

A patient counted as having stable Graves' hyperthyroidism if no progression to ophthalmopathy occurred over 18 months of follow-up. The hyperthyroidism patients were between 18 and 65 years old and newly diagnosed, with a disease duration of less than 2 months. Patients with uncontrolled infections, other autoimmune diseases, pregnancy or lactation were excluded. Diagnoses were established on the basis of clinical symptoms, serum thyroxine and TRAb, thyroid ultrasound, and orbital computed tomography. Total RNA was extracted with Trizol reagent, and quality was checked on an Agilent 2100 Bioanalyzer. General study outcomes and caveats: In validation, the model predicted progression to ophthalmopathy with 60% to 71% sensitivity and approximately 78% specificity, a median of roughly seven months before onset. Most expanded thyroid clonotypes (frequency above 0.001) were also detected in blood, a finding suggesting that blood repertoires may reflect thyroid immune responses. A 13 V-J signature model separated ophthalmopathy from stable hyperthyroidism, with about 88% sensitivity and around 84% specificity in cross-validation and 80%/75% in testing. Sample size was not statistically predetermined, and blinding of investigators to group allocation was not performed.

CDR1 and CDR2 were assigned from the germline V gene as SGHTA and FQGNSA. Measured from the cysteine to the phenylalanine, the CDR3 is 15 residues long. Of the read, only the CDR3 DNA is kept; its 45 bases are in frame from base 1. The TCR beta CDR3 regions were amplified from the RNA transcripts. For the first round of RT-PCR on the TCR CDR3, the HTBI primer set was used together with the Qiagen OneStep RT-PCR kit. A second multiplex PCR round built the libraries, followed by size selection and purification. The libraries were sequenced on an Illumina HiSeq2000 using paired-end 100 bp reads. Processing in the source paper ran as follows. SOAPnuke was used to process the raw data, throwing out any read that contained adapters or uncalled bases, had a mean Phred below 15, or lacked an exact constant-primer or identifier match. High-quality paired reads were merged using COPE v1.2.5, and each unique nucleotide sequence was defined as a clonotype. MiTCR v1.1 was used to align the clonotypes against IMGT TRBV, TRBD and TRBJ reference segments. The analysis included only V-J combinations with a frequency above 0.0001, which together covered around 99% of the repertoires. The TCS score was defined as the ratio of F50 (clonal expansion) to E x V (chaos), calculated using BLOSUM62-based TCRdist between CDR3 peptides within each V-J. Welch's t-statistics and random forest reduced 500 to 550 V-J features to under 15, which were used in a naive Bayes classifier (R e1071). The Morisita-Horn index was used to measure how similar the thyroid and blood repertoires were. The raw public reads went through TCRdb reprocessing: fastp at Q25, MiXCR clone calling, in-frame beta chains kept. Merged by CDR3 protein, the rows form single entries marked with the most common genes and DNA. TCRdb's processing, not the authors' own work, is the source of the V and J calls. Across this sample there are fewer than 750,000 distinct CDR3 sequences, with under 60% seen only once. The ten largest make up 7.5% to 8.5% of the sample.

For this clonotype: Its target antigen remains unknown. Germline is not matched at one junction end, which may reflect a read error.

Sequencing used peripheral blood or thyroid tissue (not recorded which). The sequence is built from TRBV7-2 and TRBJ2-3, and 13 junction bases match TRBD2. This receptor was taken from a woman under 30 with Graves' hyperthyroidism. The bases read TGTGCCCGCAGCTCGGGACTAGCGGGGACAGATACGCAGTATTTT. It is translated as CARSSGLAGTDTQYF.